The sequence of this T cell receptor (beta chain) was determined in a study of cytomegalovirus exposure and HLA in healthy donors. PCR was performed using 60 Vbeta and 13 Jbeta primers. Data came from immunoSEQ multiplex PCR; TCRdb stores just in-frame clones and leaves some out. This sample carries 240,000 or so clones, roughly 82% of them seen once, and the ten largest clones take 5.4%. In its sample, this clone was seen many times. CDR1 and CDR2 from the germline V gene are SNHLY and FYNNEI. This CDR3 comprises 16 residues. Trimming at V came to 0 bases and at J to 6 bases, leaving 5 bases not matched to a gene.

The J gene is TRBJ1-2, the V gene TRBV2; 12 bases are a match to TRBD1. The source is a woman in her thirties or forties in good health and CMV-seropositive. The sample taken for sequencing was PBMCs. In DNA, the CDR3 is TGTGCCAGCAGTGAAGCGCCGGGACAGGGGGCTCATGGCTACACCTTC. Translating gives CASSEAPGQGAHGYTF.